Given below is one T cell receptor (beta chain) in context. Its matching antigen is unknown. Assay used: immunoSEQ multiplex PCR; TCRdb lists only in-frame clones, some missing. The data contain some 140,000 clones, approximately 80% of them singletons. The data were obtained in a study of cytomegalovirus exposure and HLA in healthy donors. Study results and limitations: Many donors shared some public TCRs, even though most TCR sequences were rare. There were 150 to 200 TCR beta chains listed as cytomegalovirus-associated. A classifier reportedly called cytomegalovirus status with high sensitivity and specificity. It was confirmed in vitro that a few of the CMV-associated chains were specific for CMV antigens.

The germline CDR1 and CDR2 sequences are SGHDT and YYEEEE. CDR3 length equals 17 residues. The junction had 9 bases not matched to a gene; V was cut back by 3 bases and J by 0 bases. The source of this sequence is a man aged 25 to 40 in good health and CMV-seropositive. The chain has TRBV5-6 and TRBJ1-3; 7 nucleotides line up with TRBD1. Sequencing was carried out using PBMCs. CDR3 protein: CASSSGLGTVSGNTIYF. The CDR3, as DNA: TGTGCCAGCAGCTCGGGACTCGGGACAGTCTCTGGAAACACCATATATTTT.